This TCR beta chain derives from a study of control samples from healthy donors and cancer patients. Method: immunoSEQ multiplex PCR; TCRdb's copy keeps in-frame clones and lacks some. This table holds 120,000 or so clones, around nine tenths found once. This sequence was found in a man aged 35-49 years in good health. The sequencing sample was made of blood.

The CDR3 region has the DNA TGTGCCAGCAGTGATGTCAGGGGTCCCCAAGAGACCCAGTACTTC. Translation: CASSDVRGPQETQYF. The chain has TRBV25-1 and TRBJ2-5, with D tentatively TRBD1 (6 bases). The length of the CDR3 is 15 residues. V was pared by 3 bases and J by 1 base, with 12 bases between. Germline-derived CDR1 and CDR2 are MGHDK and SYGVNS. Supplemented by reference TRBV25-1 and TRBJ2-5, the full variable domain reads EADIYQTPRYLVIGTGKKITLECSQTMGHDKMYWYQQDPGMELHLIHYSYGVNSTEKGDLSSESTVSRIRTEHFPLTLESARPSHTSQYLCASSDVRGPQETQYFGPGTRLLVL.